The source of this T cell receptor beta chain is a study of blood T cell repertoires in COVID-19. Study details: COVID-19 samples from acute and convalescent phases originated in the United States, Italy and Spain. T cells, B-cell-depleted T cells, or PBMCs supplied cDNA or gDNA.

The assay was immunoSEQ multiplex PCR, and TCRdb's table has in-frame clones only and misses some. This repertoire shows 90,000 or so clones, roughly 90% found once; its top ten account for 4.3%. The germline V gene encodes CDR1 SGHRS and CDR2 YFSETQ. This CDR3 comprises 13 residues. Trimming shortened V by 3 bases and J by 5 bases, and 10 bases separated the two germline ends. The V gene is TRBV5-1, the J gene TRBJ2-3; D is possibly TRBD1 (6 bases). Sequencing used peripheral blood. The receptor was derived from a woman older than 75 with active or convalescent COVID-19. The CDR3 coding sequence is TGCGCCAGCAGCTCTATGGACAGAGATACGCAGTATTTT. This gives the protein CASSSMDRDTQYF.